This TCR beta chain was recovered during a study of CXCR3-negative and CXCR3-positive naive CD8 T cells. The study's findings and limits: CXCR3-negative and CXCR3-positive naive cells shared comparable TRBV-TRBJ usage, but memory cells did not. Cryopreservation partially lowered CXCR3 expression, so most assays used fresh PBMCs.

The libraries of TRB cDNA were constructed through 5' RACE using UMI labels. TCRdb reanalyzed the 5' RACE reads and collapses them to one entry per CDR3 protein, without DNA. The sample shows around 96,000 distinct CDR3 sequences, and approximately 1.5% sits with its ten largest clones. This CDR3 has 15 residues. Note on this clonotype: Its antigen is unidentified.

Sequencing used naive CXCR3- CD8+ T cells from blood. Subset: CD45RO-CCR7+CD27+CD95- naive CD8+ T cells lacking CXCR3 (TNR3-). The TCR originated in a human donor in good health. Some clones in this sample may be carry-over from other donors' samples. This rearrangement joins TRBV12-3 or TRBV12-4 to TRBJ2-4; no DNA is available, so the TRBD1 call from TCRdb remains unchecked. The CDR3 loop reads CASSSLDRAVDIQYF.